A single sample gave rise to the 20 T cell receptor beta chains below, sequenced in a study of blood T cell repertoires in COVID-19. TCRdb's copy holds only in-frame clones and misses some; the assay was immunoSEQ multiplex PCR. The sample carries some 200,000 clones, over 75% recorded once. The sample consisted of peripheral blood. Receptor source: an elderly man with acute or convalescent COVID-19.

The V gene is TRBV11-3, the J gene TRBJ2-3; 7 bases map to TRBD1. Germline V gives CDR1 SGHNT, CDR2 YENEEA. CDR3 length equals 13 residues. V dropped 5 bases and J dropped 4; count of bases not matched to a gene: 3. CDR3 nucleotides: TGTGCCAGCAGCCAAGGGACAGCAGATACGCAGTATTTT. Protein: CASSQGTADTQYF. Full variable domain (rest looked up from reference TRBV11-3 and TRBJ2-3): EAGVVQSPRYKIIEKKQPVAFWCNPISGHNTLYWYLQNLGQGPELLIRYENEEAVDDSQLPKDRFSAERLKGVDSTLKIQPAELGDSAVYLCASSQGTADTQYFGPGTRLTVL.

As for this clone: At the DNA level, this CDR3 is encoded by other sequences in the same sample as well. This chain uses TRBV19 with TRBJ2-6; no reliable D call. This CDR3 has 15 amino acids. Trimming took 3 bases from V and 0 from J, leaving 6 bases between them. The germline CDR1 and CDR2 sequences are LNHDA and SQIVND (reference sequence). CDR3 protein: CASSILSSGANVLTF. CDR3 nucleotides: TGTGCCAGTAGTATCTTGAGCTCTGGGGCCAACGTCCTGACTTTC.

This chain links TRBV9 with TRBJ1-3, with D uncertain. The CDR3 is 12 amino acids. V was pared by 4 bases and J by 8 bases, with 10 bases between. Germline CDR1 and CDR2: SGDLS and YYNGEE. CDR3 residues: CASSPPSDTIYF. In DNA, the CDR3 is TGTGCCAGCAGCCCCCCGTCGGACACCATATATTTT.

This clone was picked up a small number of times. V and J are TRBV19 and TRBJ1-1, with TRBD1 as a possible D gene (6 bases). The V end was cut by 6 bases, the J end by 4 bases, with 18 bases between. CDR1 and CDR2 (germline): LNHDA, SQIVND (reference sequence). CDR3 length equals 15 residues. The chain's CDR3 is CASRSFGRGSTEAFF. The CDR3 DNA reads as TGTGCCAGTAGGTCTTTTGGGAGGGGGAGCACTGAAGCTTTCTTT.

This clone was counted between two and nine times. The CDR3 DNA is TGTGCCAGCGAACCGGGACAACGCTATGGCTACACCTTC. Its protein is CASEPGQRYGYTF. The chain is built from TRBV6-5 and TRBJ1-2, with a weak D call TRBD1 (6 bases). The length of the CDR3 is 13 residues. Germline assignment: CDR1 MNHEY and CDR2 SVGAGI. V was clipped by 8 bases and J by 4 bases, with 14 bases between them.

The chain links TRBV6-5 to TRBJ1-2; TRBD1 matches at 8 bases. Trimming removed 2 bases from V and 9 bases from J; junction bases left unmatched: 5. Germline loops: CDR1 MNHEY, CDR2 SVGAGI. The CDR3 covers 13 residues. CDR3 nucleotide sequence: TGTGCCAGCAGTTACCCAGGGGGCGATCGCTACACCTTC. It yields the protein CASSYPGGDRYTF.

V is TRBV7-2 and J is TRBJ2-4, with a possible D match to TRBD2 (6 bases). The CDR3 is made up of 19 amino acids. The germline V gene encodes CDR1 SGHTA and CDR2 FQGNSA. Trimming cost V 1 base and J 9 bases, with 28 bases left between them. The CDR3 here is CASSLGIGGGLATSGIQYF. The CDR3, as DNA: TGTGCCAGCAGCTTAGGAATTGGTGGGGGTCTAGCGACCTCGGGCATTCAGTACTTC.

This chain links TRBV30 with TRBJ1-2; the D is unclear. The germline gives CDR1 GTSNPN, CDR2 SVGIG (reference sequence). The CDR3 is 14 residues long. Trimming removed 0 bases at V and 7 bases at J, with 15 bases between. The CDR3 sequence is CAWSVRRGNSGYTF. The CDR3 DNA follows: TGTGCCTGGAGTGTACGTCGGGGAAATTCTGGCTACACCTTC.

This rearrangement joins TRBV7-9 to TRBJ1-6; TRBD1 agrees at 8 bases. J gave up 6 bases and V 2 bases, and 3 bases lay outside the gene matches. CDR3 length: 15 amino acids. In germline, CDR1 is SEHNR, CDR2 FQNEAQ (reference sequence). The CDR3 DNA follows: TGTGCCAGCAGCTTAAGCAGGGGGCCTAATTCACCCCTCCACTTT. Encoded protein: CASSLSRGPNSPLHF.

The chain couples TRBV19 to TRBJ1-2; 7 bases match TRBD1. The V gene end was trimmed by 3 bases and the J gene end by 4 bases; junction bases not matched to a gene: 2. This CDR3 has 13 amino acids. The germline V gene encodes CDR1 LNHDA and CDR2 SQIVND (reference sequence). CDR3 nucleotide sequence: TGTGCCAGTAGTATCCAGGGGGGCTATGGCTACACCTTC. Its protein is CASSIQGGYGYTF.

The rearrangement uses TRBV18 and TRBJ2-5; TRBD1 matches 7 bases. The CDR3 consists of 12 residues. CDR1 is KGHSH and CDR2 is LQKENI in the germline V gene. J gave up 13 bases and V 5 bases, and 10 bases lay outside the gene matches. This CDR3 reads CASSTPTGPTYF. In DNA form, the CDR3 reads TGTGCCAGCTCAACGCCGACAGGGCCCACGTACTTC.

V and J are TRBV6-5 and TRBJ2-2; 8 bases match TRBD1. Germline-derived CDR1 and CDR2 are MNHEY and SVGAGI. V gave up 5 bases and J gave up 4 bases; unmatched junction bases: 6. The CDR3 is made up of 15 amino acids. In DNA, the CDR3 is TGTGCCAGCAGTCGGGACAGGTCTAGCACCGGGGAGCTGTTTTTT. This translates into CASSRDRSSTGELFF.

CDR3 sequence reads: CASSPLAGTGGQPQHF. The DNA for the CDR3 is TGTGCCAGTAGTCCCCTTGCCGGGACAGGGGGGCAGCCCCAGCATTTT. V and J are TRBV19 and TRBJ1-5; 11 bases are shared with TRBD1. CDR1 LNHDA and CDR2 SQIVND come from the germline V gene (reference sequence). The CDR3 extends over 16 amino acids. The V gene end was trimmed by 5 bases and the J gene end by 7 bases; junction bases not matched to a gene: 10.

This chain joins TRBV29-1 and TRBJ2-3; 9 nucleotides match TRBD2. Unmatched junction bases numbered 7, after V lost 3 bases and J lost 3 bases. This CDR3 comprises 15 residues. Germline values: CDR1 SQVTM, CDR2 ANQGSEA. The CDR3 coding sequence is TGCAGCGTTGACCCCCTAGCGGGAAAGACAGATACGCAGTATTTT. As protein: CSVDPLAGKTDTQYF.

This clone appeared a few times. The J gene is TRBJ1-1, the V gene TRBV5-1, with 8 bases fitting TRBD1. The length of the CDR3 is 13 residues. V gave up 7 bases and J gave up 1 base; unmatched junction bases: 3. Germline V gives CDR1 SGHRS, CDR2 YFSETQ. The CDR3 spells CASSGQENTEAFF. CDR3 nucleotides: TGCGCCAGCTCGGGACAGGAGAACACTGAAGCTTTCTTT.

The chain carries TRBV25-1 and TRBJ2-1; maybe TRBD2 (6 bases). This CDR3 spans 13 amino acids. Germline CDR1 MGHDK, CDR2 SYGVNS. The CDR3 bases are TGTGATCCCCAGCCGGGGGCCTACAATGAGCAGTTCTTC. It is translated as CDPQPGAYNEQFF.

The chain uses TRBV9 and TRBJ2-2; 7 bases are a match to TRBD1. CDR1 SGDLS and CDR2 YYNGEE come from the germline V gene. CDR3 length: 16 residues. With 3 bases clipped from V and 1 base from J, the junction kept 6 bases outside the gene matches. The CDR3 coding sequence is TGTGCCAGCAGCGCCCTGAACAGGGGGAACACCGGGGAGCTGTTTTTT. The encoded protein is CASSALNRGNTGELFF.

In this sample, this clone turned up a few times. The gene calls are TRBV3-1 (or the pseudogene TRBV3-2) and TRBJ2-6; maybe TRBD1 (5 bases). The CDR3 runs to 15 residues. V was shortened by 4 bases and J by 0 bases, with 7 bases between the two germline ends. The germline V gene has CDR1 LGHDT and CDR2 YNNKEL (reference sequence). The chain's CDR3 is CASSPTGSGANVLTF. Here the CDR3 DNA reads TGTGCCAGCAGCCCCACAGGCTCTGGGGCCAACGTCCTGACTTTC.

V gene TRBV6-5 combines with J gene TRBJ1-4, with 9 nucleotides matching TRBD1. V trimming: 6 bases; J trimming: 7 bases; junction bases outside the gene matches: 6. CDR3 length: 14 residues. CDR1 is MNHEY, CDR2 SVGAGI, per germline. The CDR3 protein is CASSPQGAGEKLFF. The CDR3 DNA is TGTGCCAGCAGCCCACAGGGGGCCGGTGAAAAACTGTTTTTT.

This chain joins TRBV7-9 and TRBJ2-7, with D perhaps matching TRBD2 (6 bases). The CDR3 is made up of 14 amino acids. CDR1 SEHNR and CDR2 FQNEAQ come from the germline V gene (reference sequence). Trimming removed 5 bases at V and 5 bases at J, with 16 bases between. CDR3 nucleotides: TGTGCCAGCAGCCGTAGTGGGGGGAGCGACGAGCAGTACTTC. It specifies CASSRSGGSDEQYF.